Sequencing of this TCR beta chain was carried out in a study of T cells in localized non-small cell lung cancer. Per germline, CDR1 MNHGY and CDR2 SAAAGT. CDR3 size: 16 residues. V was pared by 7 bases and J by 3 bases, with 18 bases between. The method was immunoSEQ multiplex PCR; TCRdb's version includes in-frame clones alone and lacks a portion of them. The table records 2,000 to 3,000 clones, less than 30% of them present only once. This chain joins TRBV6-8 and TRBJ2-2; no firm D call. The specimen was normal lung tissue next to the tumor, collected before any cancer treatment. The TCR was taken from a man aged 35 to 69 with stage II squamous cell lung carcinoma. This CDR3 reads CASTIDLEYDTGELFF. CDR3 nucleotides: TGTGCCAGCACGATTGATCTGGAGTATGACACCGGGGAGCTGTTTTTT.